The 20 T cell receptor beta chains below all came from one sample that was sequenced in a study of early T cells in non-severe SARS-CoV-2 infection. TCRdb re-called the 5' RACE reads with MiXCR, one entry per CDR3 protein. Here the sample spans tens of thousands of distinct CDR3 sequences, more than 14% being singletons. This material consisted of whole blood, taken at baseline. Receptor source: an adult who was a healthcare worker with PCR-confirmed SARS-CoV-2 infection or an uninfected control (not recorded which).

In this sample, this clonotype turned up a few times. The chain links TRBV2 to TRBJ1-2; perhaps TRBD1 as D (5 bases). With 6 bases removed from V and 4 bases from J, the gap between germline ends came to 9 bases. Germline V gene data show CDR1 as SNHLY and CDR2 as FYNNEI. This CDR3 is built from 12 residues. In DNA form, the CDR3 reads TGTGCCAGCAGGACGGGGGGCTATGGCTACACCTTC. This translates into CASRTGGYGYTF. The variable domain in full, with the rest retrieved from reference TRBV2 and TRBJ1-2, is EPEVTQTPSHQVTQMGQEVILRCVPISNHLYFYWYRQILGQKVEFLVSFYNNEISEKSEIFDDQFSVERPDGSNFTLKIRSTKLEDSAMYFCASRTGGYGYTFGSGTRLTVV.

There are a few counts of this clonotype. This chain uses TRBV28 with TRBJ1-1; D possibly corresponds to TRBD1 (6 bases). Between the trimmed V and J ends, which lost 2 bases and 0 bases, there was a span of 16 bases. This CDR3 has 17 residues. The germline gives CDR1 MDHEN, CDR2 SYDVKM. CDR3 in DNA: TGTGCCAGCAGTTTAAGGCTGGGGGCAGGCCTGAACACTGAAGCTTTCTTT. Translation gives CASSLRLGAGLNTEAFF.

This clonotype was counted at least ten times. This rearrangement joins TRBV7-8 to TRBJ1-1, with 10 positions matching TRBD1. The CDR3 totals 15 residues. V lost 3 bases and J lost 5; bases outside the gene matches: 6. Germline V CDR1 and CDR2: SGHVS, FQNEAQ. The CDR3 loop reads CASSLADRGQTEAFF. CDR3 DNA sequence: TGTGCCAGCAGCTTGGCAGACAGGGGGCAAACTGAAGCTTTCTTT. The complete variable domain, with remaining parts taken from reference TRBV7-8 and TRBJ1-1, reads GAGVSQSPRYKVAKRGQDVALRCDPISGHVSLFWYQQALGQGPEFLTYFQNEAQLDKSGLPSDRFFAERPEGSVSTLKIQRTQQEDSAVYLCASSLADRGQTEAFFGQGTRLTVV.

The count of this clonotype is one. V and J are TRBV28 and TRBJ2-5, with TRBD2 as a possible D gene (6 bases). CDR1 and CDR2 (germline): MDHEN, SYDVKM. The V gene lost 5 bases and the J gene lost 5 bases, with 18 bases spanning the gap. CDR3 length equals 15 residues. CDR3 nucleotide sequence: TGTGCCAGCAGTACTATCGCGGGGAACGTGGAGACCCAGTACTTC. This encodes CASSTIAGNVETQYF.

V usage is TRBV13 and J usage is TRBJ2-7, with D possibly TRBD1 on 7 matching bases. The CDR3 runs 14 residues. The germline gives CDR1 PRHDT, CDR2 FYEKMQ (reference sequence). The V and J ends lost 5 bases and 0 bases respectively, with 11 bases between them. CDR3 sequence (DNA): TGTGCCAGCAGCAGGGGGGACAGCTCCTACGAGCAGTACTTC. Translating it yields CASSRGDSSYEQYF.

This clonotype was recorded many times. The chain links TRBV20-1 to TRBJ2-1, with unresolved D. The CDR3 is 10 residues long. Germline V gives CDR1 DFQATT, CDR2 SNEGSKA (reference sequence). V was shortened by 7 bases and J by 7 bases, with 8 bases between the two germline ends. The CDR3 spells CSGGPNEQFF. As DNA, the CDR3 is TGCAGTGGGGGTCCGAATGAGCAGTTCTTC.

This clonotype was counted a few times. The V and J genes are TRBV6-5 and TRBJ2-5; TRBD2 is a possible D gene (6 bases). Trimming stripped 2 bases from V and 4 bases from J, with 11 bases between. There are 14 residues in the CDR3. From germline, CDR1 is MNHEY and CDR2 SVGAGI. CDR3 in DNA: TGTGCCAGCAGTTACGGGGGACTGGCAGAGACCCAGTACTTC. It yields the protein CASSYGGLAETQYF.

The table lists this clonotype with many counts. This chain connects TRBV28 to TRBJ1-6, with D possibly being TRBD1 (6 bases). This CDR3 region has 17 residues. The ends were cut back, 5 bases at V and 0 bases at J, with 14 bases in the middle. Germline CDR1 and CDR2: MDHEN and SYDVKM. Here the CDR3 reads CASSTFTGSSYNSPLHF. Written as DNA, the CDR3 is TGTGCCAGCAGTACCTTTACAGGGAGCTCCTATAATTCACCCCTCCACTTT. Combining the CDR3 with reference TRBV28 and TRBJ1-6 gives the whole variable domain DVKVTQSSRYLVKRTGEKVFLECVQDMDHENMFWYRQDPGLGLRLIYFSYDVKMKEKGDIPEGYSVSREKKERFSLILESASTNQTSMYLCASSTFTGSSYNSPLHFGNGTRLTVT.

The chain is built from TRBV25-1 and TRBJ2-3; the match to TRBD1 covers 9 bases. The CDR3 length is 14 residues. CDR1 is MGHDK, CDR2 SYGVNS, per germline. V was clipped by 2 bases and J by 7 bases; unmatched bases: 4. CDR3 sequence reads: CASSEGQGIYTQYF. CDR3 coding DNA: TGTGCCAGCAGTGAAGGACAGGGGATATATACGCAGTATTTT. Combining the CDR3 with reference TRBV25-1 and TRBJ2-3 gives the whole variable domain EADIYQTPRYLVIGTGKKITLECSQTMGHDKMYWYQQDPGMELHLIHYSYGVNSTEKGDLSSESTVSRIRTEHFPLTLESARPSHTSQYLCASSEGQGIYTQYFGPGTRLTVL.

The V and J genes are TRBV5-1 and TRBJ1-2, with D perhaps matching TRBD1 (6 bases). The CDR3 has 13 residues. Deletions cut 5 bases from V and 3 bases from J, with 11 bases between. Germline V lookup: CDR1 SGHRS, CDR2 YFSETQ. The CDR3 region is CASRQGSDYGYTF. The CDR3 DNA reads TGCGCCAGCAGGCAGGGGTCAGACTATGGCTACACCTTC.

The V call is TRBV29-1, the J call TRBJ2-3, with D maybe TRBD1 (5 bases). The germline CDR1 and CDR2 sequences are SQVTM and ANQGSEA. V was cut by 2 bases and J by 0 bases, with 6 bases left in between. The CDR3 has 13 residues. CDR3 protein: CSVERGSTDTQYF. As DNA, the CDR3 is TGCAGCGTTGAAAGGGGCAGCACAGATACGCAGTATTTT.

This clonotype was seen a handful of times. The chain employs TRBV14 and TRBJ1-6; D is uncertain. This CDR3 contains 13 residues. V lost 0 bases and J 12 bases, leaving 9 bases between the germline ends. Germline assignment: CDR1 SGHDN and CDR2 FVKESK. CDR3 region: CASSQDALRPLHF. DNA for the CDR3: TGTGCCAGCAGCCAAGATGCCCTAAGACCCCTCCACTTT.

This clonotype was recorded a few times. V and J are TRBV5-6 and TRBJ1-1; D may be TRBD1 (5 bases). Trimming shortened V by 7 bases and J by 4 bases, and 11 bases separated the two germline ends. Germline CDR1 is SGHDT and CDR2 is YYEEEE. The CDR3 is made up of 12 amino acids. As DNA, the CDR3 is TGTGCCAGCCGAGTCGGGACCACTGAAGCTTTCTTT. Protein product: CASRVGTTEAFF.

In DNA form, the CDR3 reads TGCAGTGCTAGAGATCTCGGGTTCTCCTACGAGCAGTACTTC. Its protein is CSARDLGFSYEQYF. The rearrangement uses TRBV20-1 and TRBJ2-7, with D unclear. The CDR3 is 14 residues long. V dropped 0 bases and J dropped 0 bases, with 9 bases sitting between them. Per germline, CDR1 DFQATT and CDR2 SNEGSKA (reference sequence).

This clonotype was recorded a few times. The gene calls are TRBV3-1 and TRBJ2-5; no clear D gene. V was trimmed by 4 bases and J by 5 bases, leaving 8 bases between them. Germline-derived CDR1 and CDR2 are LGHDT and YNNKEL (reference sequence). The CDR3 runs to 12 residues. For the CDR3, the DNA is TGTGCCAGCAGCCCCTCACTGGAGACCCAGTACTTC. Translating gives CASSPSLETQYF.

The chain carries TRBV30 and TRBJ2-1; D may be TRBD1 (5 bases). Germline assignment: CDR1 GTSNPN and CDR2 SVGIG (reference sequence). Trimming took 5 bases from V and 3 from J, leaving 11 bases between them. There are 13 residues in the CDR3. DNA for the CDR3: TGTGCCTGGTCGGACGACAGCTACAATGAGCAGTTCTTC. This codes for CAWSDDSYNEQFF. Looking up the rest from reference TRBV30 and TRBJ2-1 gives the full variable domain: SQTIHQWPATLVQPVGSPLSLECTVEGTSNPNLYWYRQAAGRGLQLLFYSVGIGQISSEVPQNLSASRPQDRQFILSSKKLLLSDSGFYLCAWSDDSYNEQFFGPGTRLTVL.

V usage is TRBV28 and J usage is TRBJ1-2; possibly TRBD1 for D (5 bases). Germline V CDR1 and CDR2: MDHEN, SYDVKM. V dropped 4 bases and J dropped 0 bases, with 18 bases sitting between them. CDR3 length: 17 amino acids. This chain's CDR3 is CASSSPSTGGANYGYTF. DNA for the CDR3: TGTGCCAGCAGTTCCCCGAGTACAGGAGGGGCTAACTATGGCTACACCTTC.

This chain links TRBV7-3 with TRBJ2-2, with D possibly matching TRBD2 (6 bases). V was pared by 5 bases and J by 5 bases, with 12 bases between. This CDR3 has 14 residues. Germline CDR1 SGHTA, CDR2 FQGTGA. This chain's CDR3 is CASSPGTFTGELFF. CDR3 nucleotide sequence: TGTGCCAGCAGCCCCGGGACTTTTACCGGGGAGCTGTTTTTT.

The chain's CDR3 is CASRSEGDGGDTQYF. The DNA of the CDR3 is TGCGCCAGCAGGTCCGAGGGGGATGGCGGAGATACGCAGTATTTT. The chain is built from TRBV5-1 and TRBJ2-3, with D tentatively TRBD1 (6 bases). Trimming removed 5 bases at V and 5 bases at J, with 18 bases between. Germline V gene data show CDR1 as SGHRS and CDR2 as YFSETQ. CDR3 length: 15 residues.

This clonotype has just a few counts. The V call is TRBV12-3 or TRBV12-4, the J call TRBJ1-1, with D unclear. V was clipped by 3 bases and J by 5 bases, with 10 bases between them. The CDR3 has 13 residues. The CDR3 loop is CASSFGPRTEAFF. CDR3 sequence (DNA): TGTGCCAGCAGTTTTGGGCCGAGAACTGAAGCTTTCTTT.